What follows is one TCR beta chain and its context. Authors' data handling: Nucleated cell counts were estimated from reference gene primer amplification. Clones were read by immunoSEQ multiplex PCR, and TCRdb kept only the in-frame ones, dropping some. V and J calls and clone size are copied from that table; D and trimming were computed from the DNA. The sample lists roughly 63,000 clones; around 91% were seen once. This sample was included in a study of blood T cell repertoires in COVID-19. Study in general: Sites in the United States, Italy and Spain provided acute and convalescent COVID-19 samples.

Sequencing was done on a sample of peripheral blood. The clonotype comes from a middle-aged man with acute or convalescent COVID-19.

The CDR3 bases are TGCGCCAGCAGCCAGTCAGGGTCTGAAGCTTTCTTT. It encodes CASSQSGSEAFF. The rearrangement links TRBV4-1 to TRBJ1-1; tentatively, D is TRBD1 (5 bases). The CDR3 spans 12 residues. Germline CDR1 and CDR2: MGHRA and YSYEKL. V gave up 3 bases and J gave up 6 bases, with 8 bases separating them.